This TCR beta chain was profiled in a study of blood T cell repertoires in COVID-19. Study in general: Researchers got acute and convalescent COVID-19 samples from the United States, Italy and Spain. The cDNA or gDNA used as material had been derived from T cells, B-cell-depleted T cells, or PBMCs.

This CDR3 contains 16 residues. Trimming removed 3 bases from V and 4 bases from J; junction bases left unmatched: 12. Germline assignment: CDR1 MNHNS and CDR2 SASEGT. Per the original methods: Reference gene primer amplification gave nucleated cell count estimates. Generated by immunoSEQ multiplex PCR, the TCRdb table keeps only in-frame clones and is missing some. D and trimming were read from the DNA, whereas the V and J calls and clone size are those reported in that table. Here the sample spans 55,000 to 65,000 clones, roughly 82% being singletons. In this sample, this clone turned up a few times.

The chain is built from TRBV6-1 and TRBJ2-7; 7 bases are shared with TRBD2. This TCR was recovered from a woman in her sixties or seventies with acute or convalescent COVID-19. Sequenced sample: peripheral blood. Written as DNA, the CDR3 is TGTGCCAGCAGTGATTGGGGGGGACCGTCCCGATACGAGCAGTACTTC. It specifies CASSDWGGPSRYEQYF.